This passage covers 18 T cell receptor beta chains from one sample sequenced in a study of T-cell reconstitution after alpha-beta-depleted transplantation in children. As it was prepared, the TCRbeta library received unique molecular identifiers. MiXCR was run by TCRdb on the PCR reads, yielding one entry per CDR3 protein. The profile covers 250,000 to 300,000 distinct CDR3 sequences, with roughly 11% appearing a single time and about a quarter taken by the ten largest. The material was peripheral blood, obtained 180 days after TCRalphabeta/CD19-depleted stem cell transplant. All receptors derive from a male patient between 2 and 10 years old who had a stem cell transplant for chronic granulomatous disease, so the T cells may come from the graft donor.

This clonotype was seen at least ten times. V and J are TRBV29-1 and TRBJ2-1; D gene ambiguous. CDR1 and CDR2 (germline): SQVTM, ANQGSEA. Trimming cost V 0 bases and J 5 bases, with 14 bases left between them. The CDR3 has 15 amino acids. The CDR3 spells CSVEDLVGGNNEQFF. In DNA form, the CDR3 reads TGCAGCGTTGAAGACCTAGTAGGTGGTAACAATGAGCAGTTCTTC.

Concerning this clonotype itself: This may be a read error, as it is one base from a much larger clone. The J gene is TRBJ2-7, the V gene TRBV7-9; TRBD1 might be the D (6 bases). CDR1 SEHNR and CDR2 FQNEAQ come from the germline V gene (reference sequence). Trimming cost V 7 bases and J 2 bases, with 15 bases left between them. The CDR3 sequence is 14 residues long. In DNA form, the CDR3 reads TGTGCCAGCACCCACCGGACAGACGCCTACGAGCAGTACTTC. Translation: CASTHRTDAYEQYF.

The rearrangement joins TRBV19 to TRBJ1-5; no clear D. The CDR3 consists of 14 residues. Trimming left V 3 bases short and J 4 bases short, with 10 bases between. Germline CDR1 is LNHDA and CDR2 is SQIVND (reference sequence). CDR3 protein: CASSMVDSNQPQHF. Written as DNA, the CDR3 is TGTGCCAGTAGTATGGTTGATTCAAATCAGCCCCAGCATTTT.

The sample holds many counts of this clonotype. The chain joins TRBV10-1 to TRBJ2-5; 7 bases agree with TRBD1. V lost 3 bases to trimming and J lost 5 bases; unmatched junction nucleotides: 12. CDR3 length equals 16 residues. CDR1 and CDR2 from the germline V gene are WNHNN and SYGVQD (reference sequence). The CDR3 reads CASSDTDRVGVETQYF. The CDR3 nucleotides read TGCGCCAGCAGTGACACCGACAGGGTAGGGGTCGAGACCCAGTACTTC.

This clonotype was seen at least ten times. The rearrangement uses TRBV29-1 and TRBJ2-1; 9 bases match TRBD2. Trimming at V came to 5 bases and at J to 6 bases, leaving 2 bases not matched to a gene. This CDR3 spans 12 amino acids. Germline V gene sequence: CDR1 SQVTM, CDR2 ANQGSEA. CDR3 protein: CSVRGLANEQFF. CDR3 bases: TGCAGCGTTAGGGGACTAGCCAATGAGCAGTTCTTC.

Remarks on this clonotype: A read error is possible here, since a much larger clone lies one base away. The rearrangement joins TRBV29-1 to TRBJ2-1, with 7 bases aligning to TRBD1. The J call may be in error: the DNA end matches TRBJ2-7 better. The CDR3 runs 14 residues. Germline CDR1 and CDR2: SQVTM and ANQGSEA. CDR3 in DNA: TGCAGCGTTGGAGATAGGGGGCCTTACAATGAGCAGTACTTC. Its protein product is CSVGDRGPYNEQYF.

Comments on this clonotype: This may be a read error: a much more frequent sequence differs by one nucleotide. The chain recombines TRBV12-3 or TRBV12-4 with TRBJ1-3; the D is unclear. The V gene lost 6 bases and the J gene lost 4 bases, with 16 bases spanning the gap. CDR3 length: 15 residues. The CDR3 nucleotides are TGTGCCAGCAGAGGCCGGGCCCTGGGAGGAAACACCATATATTTT. Translated, it gives CASRGRALGGNTIYF.

As regards this clonotype: A much larger clone differs from this one at a single base, so this may be a read error. This sequence joins TRBV12-3 or TRBV12-4 and TRBJ2-7; D may be TRBD1 or TRBD2 (5 bases each). The CDR3 runs 12 residues. Trimming pared 5 bases from V and 13 bases from J, leaving 18 bases between. The CDR3 DNA is TGTGCCAGCAGTGACCGGGGCGCGAGGCATTACTTC. Protein sequence: CASSDRGARHYF.

Ten or more counts support this clonotype. The V gene is TRBV11-2, the J gene TRBJ2-7, with 9 bases that match TRBD2. CDR3 length: 16 residues. The germline CDR1 and CDR2 sequences are SGHAT and FQNNGV. Losses at the gene ends were 1 base for V and 1 base for J; bases not matched to a gene: 5. The CDR3 spells CASSLGLAGGSYEQYF. DNA for the CDR3: TGTGCCAGCAGCTTAGGGCTCGCGGGAGGGTCCTACGAGCAGTACTTC.

The table lists this clonotype with many counts. J is TRBJ2-5 and V is TRBV15; D gene uncertain. With 0 bases removed from V and 5 bases from J, the gap between germline ends came to 13 bases. Per the germline V gene, CDR1 is LNHNV and CDR2 is YYDKDF (reference sequence). The CDR3 runs to 15 residues. This CDR3 is CATSRDLSRRETQYF. The CDR3 DNA is TGTGCCACCAGCAGAGATCTTTCCAGACGGGAGACCCAGTACTTC.

This clonotype showed up many times. The chain employs TRBV21-1 and TRBJ2-1; the table's D call TRBD1 went unverified against the DNA. TRBV21-1 is a pseudogene. The CDR3 loop spans 14 amino acids. The CDR3 coding sequence is TGTGCCAGCAGCAGGGGGCTCCCCTACAATGAGCAGTTCTTC. The encoded protein is CASSRGLPYNEQFF.

This clonotype showed up many times. V and J are TRBV29-1 and TRBJ2-3; D gene uncertain. The germline gives CDR1 SQVTM, CDR2 ANQGSEA. The CDR3 contains 14 residues. V was clipped by 4 bases and J by 0 bases, with 11 bases between them. CDR3: CSVVASDSTDTQYF. The DNA of the CDR3 is TGCAGCGTTGTGGCCTCTGATAGCACAGATACGCAGTATTTT.

This clonotype was counted between two and nine times. The CDR3 coding sequence is TGTGCCAGCAGCTTACGTGGGGGACTAGCGGGGCCTAGCACAGATACGCAGTATTTT. Encoded protein: CASSLRGGLAGPSTDTQYF. The rearrangement uses TRBV11-2 and TRBJ2-3, with TRBD2 identical over 13 bases. The CDR3 has 19 amino acids. Germline V gives CDR1 SGHAT, CDR2 FQNNGV. Trimming at V came to 2 bases and at J to 0 bases, leaving 8 bases not matched to a gene.

This clonotype has a count of ten or more. The chain combines TRBV5-1 with TRBJ2-5; no firm D call. V dropped 5 bases and J dropped 5 bases, with 10 bases sitting between them. Germline V gene sequence: CDR1 SGHRS, CDR2 YFSETQ. This CDR3 comprises 12 residues. CDR3 sequence reads: CASSHPQETQYF. The DNA of the CDR3 is TGCGCCAGCAGTCATCCTCAGGAGACCCAGTACTTC.

This clonotype was seen many times. The chain employs TRBV20-1 and TRBJ2-3; TRBD2 matches 7 bases. The germline gives CDR1 DFQATT, CDR2 SNEGSKA (reference sequence). The CDR3 is 14 amino acids. V lost 3 bases, J lost 3 bases, and 6 bases stayed unmatched. Written as DNA, the CDR3 is TGCAGTGCTAGGTCTAGCGGCCTTACAGATACGCAGTATTTT. Protein: CSARSSGLTDTQYF.

At least ten counts were recorded for this clonotype. This chain uses TRBV29-1 with TRBJ1-1; D unclear. The length of the CDR3 is 11 residues. Trimming pared 6 bases from V and 4 bases from J, leaving 9 bases between. Germline V CDR1 and CDR2: SQVTM, ANQGSEA. This CDR3 is CSVAEGTEAFF. CDR3 nucleotide sequence: TGCAGCGTAGCTGAGGGCACTGAAGCTTTCTTT.

This clonotype was counted ten times or more. The CDR3 reads CASSYPPGSGEETQYF. The CDR3 DNA follows: TGTGCCAGCAGTTACCCCCCGGGTTCGGGGGAAGAGACCCAGTACTTC. This chain joins TRBV6-2 or TRBV6-3 and TRBJ2-5, with D tentatively TRBD2 (6 bases). The CDR3 runs to 16 residues. The germline gives CDR1 MNHEY, CDR2 SVGEGT. V shed 2 bases and J shed 3 bases, with 16 bases lying between them.

Many counts were recorded for this clonotype. The chain joins TRBV12-3 or TRBV12-4 to TRBJ2-1, with D possibly matching TRBD1 (6 bases). The CDR3 is made up of 17 amino acids. V shed 3 bases and J shed 5 bases, with 20 bases lying between them. CDR3 region: CASSLNGLVGGNNEQFF. The CDR3 DNA follows: TGTGCCAGCAGTTTGAATGGCCTAGTAGGGGGAAACAATGAGCAGTTCTTC.